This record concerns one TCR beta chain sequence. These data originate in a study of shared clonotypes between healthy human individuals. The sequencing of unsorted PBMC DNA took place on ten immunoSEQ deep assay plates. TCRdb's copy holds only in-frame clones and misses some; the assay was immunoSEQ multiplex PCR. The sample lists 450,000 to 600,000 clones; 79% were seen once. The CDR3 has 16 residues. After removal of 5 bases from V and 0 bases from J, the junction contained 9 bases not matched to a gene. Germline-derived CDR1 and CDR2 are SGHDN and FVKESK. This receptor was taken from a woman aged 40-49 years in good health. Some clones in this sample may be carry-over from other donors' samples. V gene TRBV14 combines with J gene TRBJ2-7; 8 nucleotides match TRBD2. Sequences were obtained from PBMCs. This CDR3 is CASSKLGLANSYEQYF. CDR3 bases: TGTGCCAGCAGCAAACTCGGACTAGCCAACTCCTACGAGCAGTACTTC.